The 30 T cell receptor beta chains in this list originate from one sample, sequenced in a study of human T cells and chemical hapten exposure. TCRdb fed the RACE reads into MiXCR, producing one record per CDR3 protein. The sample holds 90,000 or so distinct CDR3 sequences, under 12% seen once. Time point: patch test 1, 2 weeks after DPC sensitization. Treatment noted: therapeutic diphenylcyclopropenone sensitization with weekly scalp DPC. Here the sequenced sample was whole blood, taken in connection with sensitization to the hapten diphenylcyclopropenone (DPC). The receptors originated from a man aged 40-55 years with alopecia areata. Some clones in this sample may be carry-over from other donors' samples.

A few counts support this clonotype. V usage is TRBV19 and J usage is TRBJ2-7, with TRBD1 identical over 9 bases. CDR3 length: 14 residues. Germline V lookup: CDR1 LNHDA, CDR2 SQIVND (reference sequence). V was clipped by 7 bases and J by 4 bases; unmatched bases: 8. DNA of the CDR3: TGTGCCAGTACTTCCGGGACAGGGATATACGAGCAGTACTTC. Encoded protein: CASTSGTGIYEQYF.

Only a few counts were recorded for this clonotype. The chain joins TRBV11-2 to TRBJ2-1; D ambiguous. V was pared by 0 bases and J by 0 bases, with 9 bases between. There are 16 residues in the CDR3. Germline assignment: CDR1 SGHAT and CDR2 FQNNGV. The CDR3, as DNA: TGTGCCAGCAGCTTAGATCCTGGCCCCTCCTACAATGAGCAGTTCTTC. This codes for CASSLDPGPSYNEQFF.

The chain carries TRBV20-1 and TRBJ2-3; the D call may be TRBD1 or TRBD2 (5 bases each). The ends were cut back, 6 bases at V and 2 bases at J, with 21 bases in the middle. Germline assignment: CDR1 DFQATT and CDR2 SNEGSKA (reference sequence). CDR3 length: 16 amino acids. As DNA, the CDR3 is TGCAGTGCCCGGACGCTGAGGGACGACCCCACAGATACGCAGTATTTT. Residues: CSARTLRDDPTDTQYF.

The CDR3 region is CASSLGQGGNSNQPQHF. The CDR3 region has the DNA TGTGCCAGCAGTTTAGGGCAGGGGGGGAATAGCAATCAGCCCCAGCATTTT. This rearrangement joins TRBV12-3 or TRBV12-4 to TRBJ1-5; 7 nucleotides agree with TRBD1. V dropped 1 base and J dropped 0; count of bases not matched to a gene: 6. The CDR3 has 17 residues.

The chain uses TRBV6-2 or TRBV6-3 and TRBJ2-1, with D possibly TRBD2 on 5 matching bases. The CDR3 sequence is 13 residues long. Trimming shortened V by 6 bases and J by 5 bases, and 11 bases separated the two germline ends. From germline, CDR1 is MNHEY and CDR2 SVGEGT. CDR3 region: CASSRDYDNEQFF. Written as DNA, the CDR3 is TGTGCCAGCAGCCGCGACTACGACAATGAGCAGTTCTTC.

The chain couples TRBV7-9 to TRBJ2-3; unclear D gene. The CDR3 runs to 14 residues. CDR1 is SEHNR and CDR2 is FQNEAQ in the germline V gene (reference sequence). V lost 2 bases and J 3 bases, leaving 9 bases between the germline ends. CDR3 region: CASSLNGLTDTQYF. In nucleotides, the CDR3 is TGTGCCAGCAGCTTAAATGGATTGACAGATACGCAGTATTTT.

The CDR3 region is CASSQTSGHTGELFF. The CDR3 DNA reads TGTGCCAGCAGCCAGACTAGCGGGCACACCGGGGAGCTGTTTTTT. This chain connects TRBV7-3 to TRBJ2-2; 10 bases are shared with TRBD2. Germline values: CDR1 SGHTA, CDR2 FQGTGA. J lost 3 bases, V lost 5 bases, and 3 bases had no gene match. The CDR3 runs 15 residues.

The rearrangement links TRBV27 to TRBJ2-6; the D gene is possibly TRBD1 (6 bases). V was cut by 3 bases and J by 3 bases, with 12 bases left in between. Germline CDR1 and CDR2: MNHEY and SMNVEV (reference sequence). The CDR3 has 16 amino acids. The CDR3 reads CASSLVGGGGANVLTF. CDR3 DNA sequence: TGTGCCAGCAGTTTGGTTGGGGGCGGTGGGGCCAACGTCCTGACTTTC. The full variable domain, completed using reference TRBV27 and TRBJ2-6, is EAQVTQNPRYLITVTGKKLTVTCSQNMNHEYMSWYRQDPGLGLRQIYYSMNVEVTDKGDVPEGYKVSRKEKRNFPLILESPSPNQTSLYFCASSLVGGGGANVLTFGAGSRLTVL.

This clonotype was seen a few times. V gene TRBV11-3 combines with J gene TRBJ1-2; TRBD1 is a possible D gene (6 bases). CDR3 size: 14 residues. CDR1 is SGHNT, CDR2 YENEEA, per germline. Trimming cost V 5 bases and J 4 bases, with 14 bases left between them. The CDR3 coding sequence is TGTGCCAGCAGCGGGGGCGGTATCGTCTATGGCTACACCTTC. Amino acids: CASSGGGIVYGYTF.

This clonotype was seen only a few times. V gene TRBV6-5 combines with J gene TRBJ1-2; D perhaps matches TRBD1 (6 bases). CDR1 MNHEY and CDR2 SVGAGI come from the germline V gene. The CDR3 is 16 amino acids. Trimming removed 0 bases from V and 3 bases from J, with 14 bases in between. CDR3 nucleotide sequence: TGTGCCAGCAGTTACTCTCTCAACAGGGAGGACTATGGCTACACCTTC. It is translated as CASSYSLNREDYGYTF.

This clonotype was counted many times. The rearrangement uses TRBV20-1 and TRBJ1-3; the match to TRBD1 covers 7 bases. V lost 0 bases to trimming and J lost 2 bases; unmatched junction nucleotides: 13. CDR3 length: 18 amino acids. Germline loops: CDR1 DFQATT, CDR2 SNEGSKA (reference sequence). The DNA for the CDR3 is TGCAGTGCTAGAGATCAAAGGACAGGAATGGGACCTGGAAACACCATATATTTT. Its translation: CSARDQRTGMGPGNTIYF.

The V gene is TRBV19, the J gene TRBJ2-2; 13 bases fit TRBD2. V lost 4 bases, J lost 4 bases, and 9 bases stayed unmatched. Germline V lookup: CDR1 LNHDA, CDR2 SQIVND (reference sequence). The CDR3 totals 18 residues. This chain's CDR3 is CASSTLAGGPTGTGELFF. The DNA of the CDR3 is TGTGCCAGTAGTACACTAGCGGGAGGGCCGACGGGCACCGGGGAGCTGTTTTTT.

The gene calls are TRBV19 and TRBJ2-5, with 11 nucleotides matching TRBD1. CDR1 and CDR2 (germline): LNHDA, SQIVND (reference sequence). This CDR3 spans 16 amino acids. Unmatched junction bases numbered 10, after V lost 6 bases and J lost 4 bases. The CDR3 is CASSTRDRGIRETQYF. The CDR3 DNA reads TGTGCCAGTAGCACCCGGGACAGGGGGATCCGAGAGACCCAGTACTTC.

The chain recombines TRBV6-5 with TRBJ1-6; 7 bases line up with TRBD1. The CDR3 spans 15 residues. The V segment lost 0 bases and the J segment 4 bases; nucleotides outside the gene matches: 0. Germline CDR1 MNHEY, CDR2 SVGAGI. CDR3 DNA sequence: TGTGCCAGCAGTTACTCGGGACAGTATAATTCACCCCTCCACTTT. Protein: CASSYSGQYNSPLHF.

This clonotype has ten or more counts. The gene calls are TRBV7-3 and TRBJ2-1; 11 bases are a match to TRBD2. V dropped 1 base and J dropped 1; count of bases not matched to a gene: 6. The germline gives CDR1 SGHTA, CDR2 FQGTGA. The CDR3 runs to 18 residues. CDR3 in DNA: TGTGCCAGCAGCTTAAGCGGGACTAGCGGATGGTCCTACAATGAGCAGTTCTTC. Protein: CASSLSGTSGWSYNEQFF. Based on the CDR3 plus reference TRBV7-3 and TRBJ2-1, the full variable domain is GAGVSQTPSNKVTEKGKYVELRCDPISGHTALYWYRQSLGQGPEFLIYFQGTGAADDSGLPNDRFFAVRPEGSVSTLKIQRTERGDSAVYLCASSLSGTSGWSYNEQFFGPGTRLTVL.

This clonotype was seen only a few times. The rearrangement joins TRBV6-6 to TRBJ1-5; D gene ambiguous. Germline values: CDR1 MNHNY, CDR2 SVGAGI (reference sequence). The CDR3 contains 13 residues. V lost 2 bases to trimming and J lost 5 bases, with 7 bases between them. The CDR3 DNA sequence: TGTGCCAGCAGTTACGGAACCGATCAGCCCCAGCATTTT. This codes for CASSYGTDQPQHF.

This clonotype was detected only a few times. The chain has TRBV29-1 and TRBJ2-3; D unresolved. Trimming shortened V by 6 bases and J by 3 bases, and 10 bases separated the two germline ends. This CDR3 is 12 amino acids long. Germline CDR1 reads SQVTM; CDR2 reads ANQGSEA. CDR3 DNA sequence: TGCAGCGTCCGCGCTAGGACAGATACGCAGTATTTT. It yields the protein CSVRARTDTQYF.

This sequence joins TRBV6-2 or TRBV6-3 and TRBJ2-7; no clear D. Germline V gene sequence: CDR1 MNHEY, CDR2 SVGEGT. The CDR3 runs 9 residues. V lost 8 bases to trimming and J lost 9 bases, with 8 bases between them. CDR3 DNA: TGTGCCAGCCCCCATCGGCAGTACGTC. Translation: CASPHRQYV.

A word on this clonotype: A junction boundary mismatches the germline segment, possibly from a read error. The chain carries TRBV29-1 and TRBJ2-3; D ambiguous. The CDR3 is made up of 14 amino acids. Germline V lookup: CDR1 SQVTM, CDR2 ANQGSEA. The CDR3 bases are TGCAGCGTTGAAGTCAGGAAAAGCAGAGATACGCAGTATTTT. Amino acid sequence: CSVEVRKSRDTQYF.

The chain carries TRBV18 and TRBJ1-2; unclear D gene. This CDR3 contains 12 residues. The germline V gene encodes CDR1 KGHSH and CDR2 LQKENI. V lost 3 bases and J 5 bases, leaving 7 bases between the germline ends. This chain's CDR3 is CASSPDTYGYTF. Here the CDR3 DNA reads TGTGCCAGCTCACCCGACACTTATGGCTACACCTTC. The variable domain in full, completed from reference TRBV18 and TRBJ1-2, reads NAGVMQNPRHLVRRRGQEARLRCSPMKGHSHVYWYRQLPEEGLKFMVYLQKENIIDESGMPKERFSAEFPKEGPSILRIQQVVRGDSAAYFCASSPDTYGYTFGSGTRLTVV.

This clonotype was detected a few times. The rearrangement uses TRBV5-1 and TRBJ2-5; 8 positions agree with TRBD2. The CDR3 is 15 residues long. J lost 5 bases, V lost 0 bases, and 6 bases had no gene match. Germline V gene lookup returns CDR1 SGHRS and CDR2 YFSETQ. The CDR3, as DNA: TGCGCCAGCAGCTTGGCCGGGGGGGCGCATGAGACCCAGTACTTC. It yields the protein CASSLAGGAHETQYF.

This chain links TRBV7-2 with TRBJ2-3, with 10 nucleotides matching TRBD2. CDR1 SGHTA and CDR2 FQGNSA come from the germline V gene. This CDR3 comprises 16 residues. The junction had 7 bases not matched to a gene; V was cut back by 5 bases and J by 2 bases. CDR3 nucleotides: TGTGCCAGCAGCCCTAGCGGGGGATACTCCACAGATACGCAGTATTTT. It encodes CASSPSGGYSTDTQYF.

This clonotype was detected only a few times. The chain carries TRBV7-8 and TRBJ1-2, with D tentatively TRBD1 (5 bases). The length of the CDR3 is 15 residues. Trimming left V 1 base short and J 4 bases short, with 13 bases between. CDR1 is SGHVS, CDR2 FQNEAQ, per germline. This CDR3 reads CASSLVPGTSYGYTF. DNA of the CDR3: TGTGCCAGCAGCTTAGTTCCAGGGACCAGCTATGGCTACACCTTC. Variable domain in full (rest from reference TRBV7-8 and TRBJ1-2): GAGVSQSPRYKVAKRGQDVALRCDPISGHVSLFWYQQALGQGPEFLTYFQNEAQLDKSGLPSDRFFAERPEGSVSTLKIQRTQQEDSAVYLCASSLVPGTSYGYTFGSGTRLTVV.

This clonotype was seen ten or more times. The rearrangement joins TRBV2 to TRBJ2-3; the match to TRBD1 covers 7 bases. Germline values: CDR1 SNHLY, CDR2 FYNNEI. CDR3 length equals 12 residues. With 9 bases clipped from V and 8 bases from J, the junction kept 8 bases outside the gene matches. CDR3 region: CARGQHAGTQYF. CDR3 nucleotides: TGTGCCAGGGGACAGCATGCGGGTACGCAGTATTTT.

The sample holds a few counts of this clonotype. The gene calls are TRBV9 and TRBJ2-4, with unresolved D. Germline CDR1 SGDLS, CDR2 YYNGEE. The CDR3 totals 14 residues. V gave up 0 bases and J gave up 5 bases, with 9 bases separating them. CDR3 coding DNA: TGTGCCAGCAGCGTAGGGGCTAAAGAAAACATTCAGTACTTC. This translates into CASSVGAKENIQYF.

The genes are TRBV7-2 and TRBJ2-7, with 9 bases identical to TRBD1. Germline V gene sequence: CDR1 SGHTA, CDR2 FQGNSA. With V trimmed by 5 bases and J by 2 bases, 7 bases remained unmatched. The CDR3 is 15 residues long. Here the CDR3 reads CASSVQGTGTYEQYF. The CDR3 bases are TGTGCCAGCAGCGTCCAAGGGACAGGGACCTACGAGCAGTACTTC.

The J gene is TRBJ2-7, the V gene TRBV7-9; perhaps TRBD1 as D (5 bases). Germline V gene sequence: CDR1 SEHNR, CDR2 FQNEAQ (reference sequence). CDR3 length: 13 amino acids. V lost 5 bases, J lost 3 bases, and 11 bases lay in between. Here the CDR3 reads CASSARTSYEQYV. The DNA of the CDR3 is TGTGCCAGCAGCGCCAGGACAAGCTACGAGCAGTACGTC.

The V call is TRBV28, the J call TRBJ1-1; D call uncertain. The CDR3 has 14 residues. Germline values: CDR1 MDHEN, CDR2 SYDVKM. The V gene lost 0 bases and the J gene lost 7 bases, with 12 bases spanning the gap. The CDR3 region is CASSLWRDLGEAFF. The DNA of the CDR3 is TGTGCCAGCAGTTTATGGAGGGATTTGGGTGAAGCTTTCTTT.

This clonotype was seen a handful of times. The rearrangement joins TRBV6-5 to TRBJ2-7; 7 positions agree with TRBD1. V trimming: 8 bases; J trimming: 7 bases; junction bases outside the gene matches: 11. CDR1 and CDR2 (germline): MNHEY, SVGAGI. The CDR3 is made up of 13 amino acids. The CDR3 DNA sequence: TGTGCCAGCGTGGGACAGCTTTCTCGGGAGCAGTACTTC. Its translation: CASVGQLSREQYF.

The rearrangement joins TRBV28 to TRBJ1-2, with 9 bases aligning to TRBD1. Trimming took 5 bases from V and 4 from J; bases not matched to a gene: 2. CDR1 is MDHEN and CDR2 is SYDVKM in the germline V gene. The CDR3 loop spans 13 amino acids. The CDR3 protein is CASSTGGGYGYTF. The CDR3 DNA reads TGTGCCAGCAGTACAGGGGGCGGCTATGGCTACACCTTC.